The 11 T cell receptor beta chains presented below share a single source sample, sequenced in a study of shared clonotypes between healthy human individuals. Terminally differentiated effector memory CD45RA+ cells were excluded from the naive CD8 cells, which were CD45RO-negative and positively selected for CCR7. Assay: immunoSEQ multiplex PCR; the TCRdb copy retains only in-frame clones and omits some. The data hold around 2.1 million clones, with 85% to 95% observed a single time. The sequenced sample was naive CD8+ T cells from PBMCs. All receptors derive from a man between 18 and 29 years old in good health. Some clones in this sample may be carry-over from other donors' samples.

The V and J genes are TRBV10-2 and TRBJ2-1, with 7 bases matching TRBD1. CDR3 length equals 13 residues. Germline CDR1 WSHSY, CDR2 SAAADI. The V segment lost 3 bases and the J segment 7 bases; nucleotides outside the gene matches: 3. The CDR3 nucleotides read TGCGCCAGCAGTGAAAAGACAGGGAATGAGCAGTTCTTC. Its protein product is CASSEKTGNEQFF.

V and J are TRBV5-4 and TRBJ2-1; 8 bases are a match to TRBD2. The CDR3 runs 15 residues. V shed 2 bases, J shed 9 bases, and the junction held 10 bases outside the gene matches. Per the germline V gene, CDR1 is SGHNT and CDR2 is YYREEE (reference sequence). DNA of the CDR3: TGTGCCAGCAGCTTACGGGACGGGGGGGCGGTTGAGCAGTTCTTC. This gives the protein CASSLRDGGAVEQFF.

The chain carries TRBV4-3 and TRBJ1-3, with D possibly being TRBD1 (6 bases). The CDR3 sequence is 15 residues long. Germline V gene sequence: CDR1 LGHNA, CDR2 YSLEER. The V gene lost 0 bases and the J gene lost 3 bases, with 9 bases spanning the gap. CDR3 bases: TGCGCCAGCAGCCAAGATTCAGGGGTTGGAAACACCATATATTTT. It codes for CASSQDSGVGNTIYF.

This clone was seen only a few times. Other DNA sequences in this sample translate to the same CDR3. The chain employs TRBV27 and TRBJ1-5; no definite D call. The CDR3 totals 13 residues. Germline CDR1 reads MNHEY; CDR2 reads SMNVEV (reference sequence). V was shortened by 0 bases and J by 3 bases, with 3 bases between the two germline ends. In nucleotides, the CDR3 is TGTGCCAGCAGTTTATCCTACAATCAGCCCCAGCATTTT. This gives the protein CASSLSYNQPQHF.

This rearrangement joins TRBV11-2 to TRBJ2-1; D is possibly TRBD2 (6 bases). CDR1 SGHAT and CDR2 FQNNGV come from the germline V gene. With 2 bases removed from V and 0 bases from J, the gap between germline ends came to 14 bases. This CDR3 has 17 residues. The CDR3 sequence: CASSLSDSGFSYNEQFF. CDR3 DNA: TGTGCCAGCAGCTTATCGGATAGCGGATTCTCCTACAATGAGCAGTTCTTC.

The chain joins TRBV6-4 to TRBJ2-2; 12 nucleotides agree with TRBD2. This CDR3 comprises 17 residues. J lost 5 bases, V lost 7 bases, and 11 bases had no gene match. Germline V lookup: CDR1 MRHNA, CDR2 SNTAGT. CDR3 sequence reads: CASNRRLAGEQTGELFF. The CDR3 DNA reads TGTGCCAGCAACAGGAGACTAGCGGGAGAGCAAACCGGGGAGCTGTTTTTT.

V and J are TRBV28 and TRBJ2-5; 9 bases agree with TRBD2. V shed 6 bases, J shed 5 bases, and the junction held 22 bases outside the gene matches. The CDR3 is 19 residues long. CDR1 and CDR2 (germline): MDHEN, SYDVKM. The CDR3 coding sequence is TGTGCCAGCAGCCCACTCTGGACTAGCGCCGAACTTTCGGCGGAGACCCAGTACTTC. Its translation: CASSPLWTSAELSAETQYF.

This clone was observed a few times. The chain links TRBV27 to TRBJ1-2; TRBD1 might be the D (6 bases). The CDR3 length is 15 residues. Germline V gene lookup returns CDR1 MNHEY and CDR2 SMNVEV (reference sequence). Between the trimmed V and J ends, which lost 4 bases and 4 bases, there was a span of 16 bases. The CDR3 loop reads CASSSQGGRVYGYTF. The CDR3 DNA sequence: TGTGCCAGCAGTTCACAGGGAGGGCGGGTCTATGGCTACACCTTC.

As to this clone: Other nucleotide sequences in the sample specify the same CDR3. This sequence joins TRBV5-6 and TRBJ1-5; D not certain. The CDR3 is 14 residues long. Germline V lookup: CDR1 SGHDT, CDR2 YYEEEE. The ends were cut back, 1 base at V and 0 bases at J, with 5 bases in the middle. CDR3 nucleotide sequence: TGTGCCAGCAGCTTGAGGGATAGCAATCAGCCCCAGCATTTT. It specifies CASSLRDSNQPQHF. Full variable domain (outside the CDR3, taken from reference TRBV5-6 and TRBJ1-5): DAGVTQSPTHLIKTRGQQVTLRCSPKSGHDTVSWYQQALGQGPQFIFQYYEEEERQRGNFPDRFSGHQFPNYSSELNVNALLLGDSALYLCASSLRDSNQPQHFGDGTRLSIL.

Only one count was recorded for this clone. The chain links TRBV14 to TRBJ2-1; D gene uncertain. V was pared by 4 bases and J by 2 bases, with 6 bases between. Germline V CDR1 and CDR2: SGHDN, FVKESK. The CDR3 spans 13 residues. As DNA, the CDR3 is TGTGCCAGCAGCCCTCTCGCCTACAATGAGCAGTTCTTC. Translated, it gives CASSPLAYNEQFF.

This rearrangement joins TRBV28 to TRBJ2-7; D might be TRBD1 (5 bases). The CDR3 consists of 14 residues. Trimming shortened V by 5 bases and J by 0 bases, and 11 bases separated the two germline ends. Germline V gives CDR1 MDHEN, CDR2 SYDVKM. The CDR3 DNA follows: TGTGCCAGCAGTCGAGAGGACAACTCCTACGAGCAGTACTTC. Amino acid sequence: CASSREDNSYEQYF. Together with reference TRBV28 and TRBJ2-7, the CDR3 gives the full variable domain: DVKVTQSSRYLVKRTGEKVFLECVQDMDHENMFWYRQDPGLGLRLIYFSYDVKMKEKGDIPEGYSVSREKKERFSLILESASTNQTSMYLCASSREDNSYEQYFGPGTRLTVT.